The rows below give T cell receptor beta chains drawn from one sample of a study of cytomegalovirus exposure and HLA in healthy donors. Some clones are missing from TCRdb's copy, which holds only in-frame ones; the method was immunoSEQ multiplex PCR. Among over 200,000 clones listed, 82% were seen once. The specimen was PBMCs. The receptors stem from a woman aged 40 to 55 in good health and CMV-seronegative. The CDR3 runs from the conserved cysteine through the conserved F or W. D genes are given only for firm matches. Not all rows give a size; the values are once, few, many and, for expanded clones, a class.

D gene: -
V gene: TRBV28
clone size: -
J gene: TRBJ2-7
CDR3 DNA: TGTGCCAGCAGTACCCCTAGCGAGCAGTACTTC
CDR3 protein: CASSTPSEQYF

D gene: TRBD1
V gene: TRBV5-1
clone size: -
J gene: TRBJ1-1
CDR3 DNA: TGCGCCAGCAGCGTAACAGGGGGTGAAGCTTTCTTT
CDR3 protein: CASSVTGGEAFF

D gene: TRBD1
V gene: TRBV28
clone size: -
J gene: TRBJ2-5
CDR3 DNA: TGTGCCAGCAGCACCGGGCGGACAGGGATGGGAGAGACCCAGTACTTC
CDR3 protein: CASSTGRTGMGETQYF

D gene: TRBD1
V gene: TRBV27
clone size: -
J gene: TRBJ2-7
CDR3 DNA: TGTGCCAGCAGTCCGATAGGGACAGGGGGCCCCTACGAGCAGTACTTC
CDR3 protein: CASSPIGTGGPYEQYF

D gene: TRBD2
V gene: TRBV7-2
clone size: -
J gene: TRBJ2-5
CDR3 DNA: TGTGCCAGCAGCTTTGGCGGGGGGAAAGGAGAGACCCAGTACTTC
CDR3 protein: CASSFGGGKGETQYF

D gene: TRBD2
V gene: TRBV6-5
clone size: -
J gene: TRBJ2-5
CDR3 DNA: TGTGCCAGCAGAAGCGGGGGGGCCCAGTACTTC
CDR3 protein: CASRSGGAQYF

D gene: -
V gene: TRBV7-9
clone size: -
J gene: TRBJ1-4
CDR3 DNA: TGTGCCAGCAGCTTAGTAGGCCAGGGTGAAAAACTGTTTTTT
CDR3 protein: CASSLVGQGEKLFF

D gene: -
V gene: TRBV5-4
clone size: -
J gene: TRBJ2-3
CDR3 DNA: TGTGCCAGCAGCTTGTCAGTCACAGATACGCAGTATTTT
CDR3 protein: CASSLSVTDTQYF

D gene: TRBD2
V gene: TRBV9
clone size: -
J gene: TRBJ2-5
CDR3 DNA: TGTGCCAGCAGCCCGGGGGGGGCCCAAGAGACCCAGTACTTC
CDR3 protein: CASSPGGAQETQYF

D gene: -
V gene: TRBV28
clone size: -
J gene: TRBJ1-2
CDR3 DNA: TGTGCCACCGTTATTTGGGGCAATGGCTACACCTTC
CDR3 protein: CATVIWGNGYTF

D gene: -
V gene: TRBV6-1
clone size: -
J gene: TRBJ2-7
CDR3 DNA: TGTGCCGCCGGTGGGAGCTCCTACGAGCAGTACTTC
CDR3 protein: CAAGGSSYEQYF

D gene: -
V gene: TRBV28
clone size: -
J gene: TRBJ1-2
CDR3 DNA: TGTGCCAGCACGGGTGAAGCCATTGGCTACACCTTC
CDR3 protein: CASTGEAIGYTF

D gene: TRBD1
V gene: TRBV7-8
clone size: -
J gene: TRBJ2-3
CDR3 DNA: TGTGCCAGCAGCTTCGCCGTAGGGACAGAAGAAGCAGATACGCAGTATTTT
CDR3 protein: CASSFAVGTEEADTQYF

D gene: -
V gene: TRBV19
clone size: -
J gene: TRBJ1-6
CDR3 DNA: TGTGCCAGTAGTACCGGACCGCCGGGGTCACCCCTCCACTTT
CDR3 protein: CASSTGPPGSPLHF

D gene: -
V gene: TRBV5-1
clone size: -
J gene: TRBJ2-7
CDR3 DNA: TGCGCCAGCAGCTTGGCCAGGGCCTACGAGCAGTACTTC
CDR3 protein: CASSLARAYEQYF

D gene: TRBD2
V gene: TRBV6-5
clone size: -
J gene: TRBJ2-1
CDR3 DNA: TGTGCCAGCAGTTACTCTAGCGGGATCTCCTACAATGAGCAGTTCTTC
CDR3 protein: CASSYSSGISYNEQFF

D gene: -
V gene: TRBV7-8
clone size: few
J gene: TRBJ2-1
CDR3 DNA: TGTGCCAGCAGACAGGGGCGGGATCAAAATGAGCAGTTCTTC
CDR3 protein: CASRQGRDQNEQFF

D gene: -
V gene: TRBV7-6
clone size: -
J gene: TRBJ1-5
CDR3 DNA: TGTGCCAGCAGCTTAGGAGGCCGGGGCAATCAGCCCCAGCATTTT
CDR3 protein: CASSLGGRGNQPQHF

D gene: -
V gene: TRBV11-3
clone size: -
J gene: TRBJ2-1
CDR3 DNA: TGTGCCAGCAGCTTAGGAGGGGGGGCCTACAATGAGCAGTTCTTC
CDR3 protein: CASSLGGGAYNEQFF

D gene: TRBD2
V gene: TRBV28
clone size: once
J gene: TRBJ2-1
CDR3 DNA: TGTGCCAGCAGTTTGACTAGCGGGTACAATGAGCAGTTCTTC
CDR3 protein: CASSLTSGYNEQFF